This T cell receptor beta chain is from a study of shared clonotypes between healthy human individuals. The CDR3 consists of 14 residues. Germline V lookup: CDR1 ENHRY, CDR2 SYGVKD. The V gene lost 5 bases and the J gene lost 0 bases, with 5 bases spanning the gap. The assay was immunoSEQ multiplex PCR, and TCRdb's table has in-frame clones only and misses some. The sample lists 1.6 million or so clones, 98% occurring once. The sequence was obtained from a man aged 25 to 40 in good health. Input material: naive CD4+ T cells sorted from blood. Specified subset: CD45RA+ positively selected. This chain uses TRBV10-3 with TRBJ2-6; no definite D call. As DNA, the CDR3 is TGTGCCATCAGTACAAGCTCTGGGGCCAACGTCCTGACTTTC. Translating gives CAISTSSGANVLTF.